This TCR beta chain was recorded in a study of Graves' ophthalmopathy and Graves' hyperthyroidism. Findings and limits, study-wide: A 13-signature model separated ophthalmopathy from stable hyperthyroidism, about 90% sensitivity, about 81% specificity. Blood contained most expanded thyroid clonotypes exceeding 0.001 frequency.

Worth noting for this clonotype: Its specificity is unknown.

Each hyperthyroidism patient was newly diagnosed, with under 2 months' duration, and aged 18 to 65. Each diagnosis was determined on the basis of clinical symptoms, serum thyroxine, TRAb, thyroid ultrasound and orbital computed tomography. Trimming stripped 6 bases from V and 7 bases from J, with 18 bases between. The CDR3 has 14 residues. Amplified TCR beta CDR3 regions were obtained using RNA transcripts as template. In the first round, RT-PCR was carried out with HTBI primers, and a multiplex PCR formed the second round. One entry per CDR3 protein results from TCRdb running MiXCR on the multiplex PCR reads. The sample includes more than 1,000,000 distinct CDR3 sequences, less than 45% of them seen just once.

The clonotype originates from an adult man with Graves' hyperthyroidism. The chain recombines TRBV12-3 or TRBV12-4 with TRBJ1-2; D may be TRBD1 (6 bases). Sequencing was performed on peripheral blood or thyroid tissue (not recorded which). CDR3 loop: CASSTLGGVGGYTF. The CDR3 nucleotides are TGTGCCAGCAGCACGCTAGGGGGGGTTGGTGGCTACACCTTC.